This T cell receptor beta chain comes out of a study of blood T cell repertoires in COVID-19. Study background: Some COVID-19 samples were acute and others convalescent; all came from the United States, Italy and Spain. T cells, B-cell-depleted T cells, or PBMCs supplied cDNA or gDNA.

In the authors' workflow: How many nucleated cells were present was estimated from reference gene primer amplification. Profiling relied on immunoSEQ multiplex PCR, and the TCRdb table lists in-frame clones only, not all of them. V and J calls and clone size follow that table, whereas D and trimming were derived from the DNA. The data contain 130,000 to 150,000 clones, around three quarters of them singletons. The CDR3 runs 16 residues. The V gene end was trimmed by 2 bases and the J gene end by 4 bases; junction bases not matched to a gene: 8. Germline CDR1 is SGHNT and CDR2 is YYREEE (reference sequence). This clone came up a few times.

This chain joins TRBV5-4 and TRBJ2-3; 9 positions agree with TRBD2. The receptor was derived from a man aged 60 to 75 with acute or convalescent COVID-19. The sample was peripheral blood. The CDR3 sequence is CASSFSGGGKADTQYF. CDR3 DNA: TGTGCCAGCAGCTTTAGCGGGGGAGGGAAGGCAGATACGCAGTATTTT.